These 6 T cell receptor beta chains were all obtained from the same sample, sequenced in a study of T cells after yellow fever vaccination. TCRdb reprocessed the 5' RACE reads with MiXCR, giving one entry per CDR3 protein. The data show a few hundred thousand distinct CDR3 sequences, around 3.9% seen once. Sequences were derived from PBMCs, sampled 5 days after the yellow fever booster vaccination. The receptors stem from a young man who received the YFV17D yellow fever vaccine.

This clonotype was seen repeatedly, ten times or more. The V and J genes are TRBV29-1 and TRBJ2-5; D could derive from TRBD1 or TRBD2 (5 bases each). The CDR3 runs to 13 residues. The ends were cut back, 7 bases at V and 4 bases at J, with 16 bases in the middle. The germline CDR1 and CDR2 sequences are SQVTM and ANQGSEA. The CDR3 spells CSAGAEELETQYF. CDR3 nucleotides: TGCAGCGCCGGGGCCGAGGAGTTAGAGACCCAGTACTTC.

This clonotype was seen many times. V is TRBV20-1 and J is TRBJ1-2; D not certain. Germline lookup yields CDR1 DFQATT and CDR2 SNEGSKA (reference sequence). This CDR3 region has 12 residues. The CDR3 protein is CSPDAPNYGYTF. DNA for the CDR3: TGCAGCCCAGATGCCCCGAACTATGGCTACACCTTC.

The CDR3 reads CASKGWGNQPQHF. CDR3 nucleotide sequence: TGTGCCAGTAAGGGTTGGGGGAATCAGCCCCAGCATTTT. The rearrangement joins TRBV24-1 to TRBJ1-5; perhaps TRBD1 as D (5 bases). The CDR3 covers 13 residues. V gave up 11 bases and J gave up 4 bases, with 14 bases separating them. From germline, CDR1 is KGHDR and CDR2 SFDVKD.

The sample holds a few counts of this clonotype. The rearrangement links TRBV7-8 to TRBJ2-7; the D call may be TRBD1 or TRBD2 (5 bases each). This CDR3 has 16 amino acids. V shed 3 bases and J shed 7 bases, with 22 bases lying between them. CDR1 is SGHVS, CDR2 FQNEAQ, per germline. The CDR3 sequence is CASSFPVTGTPREQYF. As DNA, the CDR3 is TGTGCCAGCAGCTTTCCAGTCACCGGGACCCCTCGAGAGCAGTACTTC.

This clonotype was seen a handful of times. The chain couples TRBV7-9 to TRBJ1-6; D uncertain. Germline V gives CDR1 SEHNR, CDR2 FQNEAQ (reference sequence). CDR3 length: 16 residues. The V gene lost 4 bases and the J gene lost 0 bases, with 10 bases spanning the gap. The CDR3 region is CASSSFLGSYNSPLHF. The CDR3 DNA reads TGTGCCAGCAGCTCTTTCTTGGGCTCCTATAATTCACCCCTCCACTTT.

In this sample, this clonotype turned up a few times. V and J are TRBV5-6 and TRBJ2-5, with TRBD2 matching 8 bases. The ends lost 4 bases at V and 4 bases at J; junction bases unmatched: 12. The CDR3 has 16 amino acids. Germline CDR1 is SGHDT and CDR2 is YYEEEE. CDR3 DNA sequence: TGTGCCAGCAGCCGAAGACCGGGACTAGTCCGAGAGACCCAGTACTTC. Translation: CASSRRPGLVRETQYF.